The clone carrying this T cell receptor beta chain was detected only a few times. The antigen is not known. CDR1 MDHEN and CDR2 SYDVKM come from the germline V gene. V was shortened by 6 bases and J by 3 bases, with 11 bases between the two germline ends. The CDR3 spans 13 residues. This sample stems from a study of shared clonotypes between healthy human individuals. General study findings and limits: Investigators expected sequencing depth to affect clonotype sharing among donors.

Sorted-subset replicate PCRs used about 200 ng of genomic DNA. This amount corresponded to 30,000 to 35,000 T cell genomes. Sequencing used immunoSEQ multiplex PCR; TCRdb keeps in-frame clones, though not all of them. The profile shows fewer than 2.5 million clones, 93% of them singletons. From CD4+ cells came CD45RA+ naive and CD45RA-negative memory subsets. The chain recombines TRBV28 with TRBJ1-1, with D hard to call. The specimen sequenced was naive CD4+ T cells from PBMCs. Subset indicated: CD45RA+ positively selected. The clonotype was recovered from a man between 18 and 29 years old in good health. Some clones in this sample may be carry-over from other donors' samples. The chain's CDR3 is CASSSYTDTEAFF. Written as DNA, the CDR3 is TGTGCCAGCAGCTCGTACACCGACACTGAAGCTTTCTTT. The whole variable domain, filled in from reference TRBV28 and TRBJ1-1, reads DVKVTQSSRYLVKRTGEKVFLECVQDMDHENMFWYRQDPGLGLRLIYFSYDVKMKEKGDIPEGYSVSREKKERFSLILESASTNQTSMYLCASSSYTDTEAFFGQGTRLTVV.